Listed below are T cell receptor beta chains from one sample, sequenced in a study of blood T cell repertoires in COVID-19. Clones were read by immunoSEQ multiplex PCR, and TCRdb kept only the in-frame ones, dropping some. The sample records some 80,000 clones, approximately 85% being singletons. The specimen was peripheral blood. These receptor sequences come from a woman aged 80 or older with active or convalescent COVID-19. Each CDR3 is given with its conserved first and last residue. The D gene is left open where the match is weak. The size field is filled for only some rows; it gives once, few, many or a size class.

>TRBV19|-|TRBJ1-1|TRBD1
CASSDRVPSILGAEAFF
TGTGCCAGTAGTGACAGGGTACCCTCCATCCTCGGAGCGGAAGCTTTCTTT
>TRBV19|once|TRBJ1-5|-
CASSIGQFSNQPQHF
TGTGCCAGTAGTATAGGGCAGTTTAGCAATCAGCCCCAGCATTTT
>TRBV4-3|-|TRBJ2-5|-
CASSQASSEQETQYF
TGCGCCAGCAGCCAAGCATCCAGCGAACAAGAGACCCAGTACTTC
>TRBV4-2|-|TRBJ2-7|TRBD2
CASSQDLTSGGTYYEQYF
TGTGCCAGCAGCCAAGACCTGACTAGCGGGGGGACCTACTACGAGCAGTACTTC
>TRBV19|-|TRBJ2-7|-
CASSIRQGPYEQYF
TGTGCCAGTAGTATTAGGCAGGGGCCCTACGAGCAGTACTTC
>TRBV2|-|TRBJ2-1|TRBD2
CASSRTSRYNEQFF
TGTGCCAGCAGCCGGACTAGCAGATACAATGAGCAGTTCTTC
>TRBV4-3|-|TRBJ2-1|TRBD2
CASSRHPLAGGFEQFF
TGCGCCAGCAGCCGCCACCCGCTAGCGGGAGGGTTTGAGCAGTTCTTC
>TRBV7-2|-|TRBJ2-7|-
CASSLSSSYEQYF
TGTGCCAGCAGCTTGAGTAGCTCCTACGAGCAGTACTTC
>TRBV5-1|-|TRBJ1-1|-
CASSPTTGGTEAFF
TGCGCCAGCAGCCCTACGACCGGGGGGACTGAAGCTTTCTTT
>TRBV27|many|TRBJ2-7|-
CASSLSGPVEQYF
TGTGCCAGCAGTTTATCGGGCCCCGTCGAGCAGTACTTC
>TRBV13|-|TRBJ2-3|TRBD2
CASSFPGGVGDTQYF
TGTGCCAGCAGCTTCCCCGGGGGGGTAGGGGATACGCAGTATTTT
>TRBV7-3|-|TRBJ2-7|-
CASSTRGGRAYEQYF
TGTGCCAGCAGCACCAGGGGTGGGAGGGCCTACGAGCAGTACTTC
>TRBV5-5|-|TRBJ2-3|TRBD1
CASSLEGGVLSTDTQYF
TGTGCCAGCAGCTTGGAAGGGGGCGTCCTTAGCACAGATACGCAGTATTTT
>TRBV3-1/TRBV3-2|few|TRBJ2-7|-
CASSPRRGGGTYEQYF
TGTGCCAGCAGCCCGAGACGAGGCGGGGGCACTTACGAGCAGTACTTC
>TRBV28|-|TRBJ2-7|-
CASSLGLVQKQYF
TGTGCCAGCAGTTTGGGACTTGTACAGAAGCAGTACTTC